The 25 T cell receptor beta chains below were found in one sample sequenced in a study of T cell responses to AZD1222 COVID-19 vaccine. Clones were read by immunoSEQ multiplex PCR, and TCRdb kept only the in-frame ones, dropping some. The sample comprises tens of thousands of clones, 80% to 90% of which are singletons, and just over 30% rests with the top ten. The source material was peripheral blood, sampled on day 0 of AZD1222 vaccination. The receptors here all came from an adult in good health.

The gene calls are TRBV25-1 and TRBJ2-5; 8 bases map to TRBD1. This CDR3 comprises 16 residues. CDR1 MGHDK and CDR2 SYGVNS come from the germline V gene. After removal of 4 bases from V and 1 base from J, the junction contained 8 bases not matched to a gene. The DNA for the CDR3 is TGTGCCAGCAGTGCACCCGGGACAGGCCCCCAAGAGACCCAGTACTTC. Translating gives CASSAPGTGPQETQYF.

The chain recombines TRBV5-6 with TRBJ1-5; no clear D. This CDR3 has 13 amino acids. Germline V gene data show CDR1 as SGHDT and CDR2 as YYEEEE. V was clipped by 0 bases and J by 6 bases, with 7 bases between them. For the CDR3, the DNA is TGTGCCAGCAGCTTGGCTGGGGTTCAGCCCCAGCATTTT. It specifies CASSLAGVQPQHF. The whole variable domain, filled in from reference TRBV5-6 and TRBJ1-5, reads DAGVTQSPTHLIKTRGQQVTLRCSPKSGHDTVSWYQQALGQGPQFIFQYYEEEERQRGNFPDRFSGHQFPNYSSELNVNALLLGDSALYLCASSLAGVQPQHFGDGTRLSIL.

The chain combines TRBV18 with TRBJ1-3; D unclear. The CDR3 sequence is 17 residues long. Trimming removed 3 bases at V and 0 bases at J, with 15 bases between. Looked up from germline, CDR1 is KGHSH and CDR2 is LQKENI. CDR3 nucleotides: TGTGCCAGCTCACCGGAGGGAAACCCAGTCTCTGGAAACACCATATATTTT. Its protein product is CASSPEGNPVSGNTIYF.

The chain has TRBV3-1 (or the pseudogene TRBV3-2) and TRBJ2-5, with D possibly TRBD2 on 5 matching bases. The CDR3 covers 13 residues. Germline CDR1 and CDR2: LGHDT and YNNKEL (reference sequence). V shed 6 bases and J shed 3 bases, with 11 bases lying between them. The chain's CDR3 is CASSQTRKETQYF. The CDR3 coding sequence is TGTGCCAGCAGTCAAACTAGAAAAGAGACCCAGTACTTC.

The chain employs TRBV19 and TRBJ1-1; TRBD1 might be the D (5 bases). Germline V gives CDR1 LNHDA, CDR2 SQIVND (reference sequence). Trimming cost V 4 bases and J 5 bases, with 11 bases left between them. The CDR3 loop spans 13 amino acids. The CDR3: CASSRGVGTEAFF. In DNA form, the CDR3 reads TGTGCCAGTAGTAGAGGGGTGGGTACTGAAGCTTTCTTT.

In its sample, this clone is medium-sized. This chain links TRBV9 with TRBJ1-5; no firm D call. Trimming removed 0 bases at V and 4 bases at J, with 2 bases between. Per the germline V gene, CDR1 is SGDLS and CDR2 is YYNGEE. The CDR3 consists of 12 residues. CDR3 loop: CASSVDNQPQHF. In DNA form, the CDR3 reads TGTGCCAGCAGCGTAGATAATCAGCCCCAGCATTTT.

V and J are TRBV25-1 and TRBJ1-1; D might be TRBD1 (5 bases). The CDR3 has 14 residues. Germline V gene sequence: CDR1 MGHDK, CDR2 SYGVNS. Trimming stripped 0 bases from V and 9 bases from J, with 14 bases between. The CDR3 DNA is TGTGCCAGCAGTGAATATTTGGGGGGGGTCCAAGCTTTCTTT. Amino acid sequence: CASSEYLGGVQAFF.

The rearrangement uses TRBV11-2 and TRBJ1-4; 8 bases line up with TRBD1. In germline, CDR1 is SGHAT, CDR2 FQNNGV. The CDR3 totals 17 residues. V shed 5 bases, J shed 8 bases, and the junction held 16 bases outside the gene matches. The CDR3 nucleotides read TGTGCCAGCAGCAACCTCGGGACAGGTGCCAAAGGGGAAAAACTGTTTTTT. This sequence encodes CASSNLGTGAKGEKLFF.

On this clone: The same CDR3 is also encoded by other DNA sequences in this sample. The chain carries TRBV28 and TRBJ1-2; D call uncertain. In germline, CDR1 is MDHEN, CDR2 SYDVKM. The CDR3 extends over 13 amino acids. With 2 bases removed from V and 2 bases from J, the gap between germline ends came to 6 bases. The CDR3 is CASSLGQNYGYTF. The CDR3 nucleotides read TGTGCCAGCAGTTTAGGGCAAAACTATGGCTACACCTTC.

The rearrangement joins TRBV4-2 to TRBJ2-1; the D gene is possibly TRBD1 (5 bases). V gave up 0 bases and J gave up 11 bases, with 11 bases separating them. Germline CDR1 and CDR2: LGHNA and YNFKEQ. The CDR3 consists of 13 residues. Here the CDR3 DNA reads TGTGCCAGCAGCCAAGATCGGGCAGGGCAGCAGTTCTTC. The encoded protein is CASSQDRAGQQFF.

The rearrangement joins TRBV9 to TRBJ2-1, with D unresolved. V was trimmed by 3 bases and J by 1 base, leaving 5 bases between them. CDR3 length: 13 amino acids. Looked up from germline, CDR1 is SGDLS and CDR2 is YYNGEE. In DNA form, the CDR3 reads TGTGCCAGCAGCGCCGGGTCCTACAATGAGCAGTTCTTC. It is translated as CASSAGSYNEQFF.

The chain has TRBV28 and TRBJ2-7, with a possible D match to TRBD2 (6 bases). Germline-derived CDR1 and CDR2 are MDHEN and SYDVKM. V was clipped by 5 bases and J by 0 bases, with 14 bases between them. The CDR3 has 15 amino acids. CDR3 protein: CASSLAWGDSYEQYF. CDR3 in DNA: TGTGCCAGCAGTCTTGCTTGGGGGGACTCCTACGAGCAGTACTTC.

The count of this clone is one. The chain recombines TRBV18 with TRBJ2-1; 8 bases align to TRBD2. V was pared by 5 bases and J by 1 base, with 4 bases of the junction left unmatched. Germline assignment: CDR1 KGHSH and CDR2 LQKENI. This CDR3 has 15 residues. This CDR3 reads CASSNSGVSYNEQFF. The DNA for the CDR3 is TGTGCCAGCTCAAATAGCGGGGTTTCCTACAATGAGCAGTTCTTC. Looking up the rest from reference TRBV18 and TRBJ2-1 gives the full variable domain: NAGVMQNPRHLVRRRGQEARLRCSPMKGHSHVYWYRQLPEEGLKFMVYLQKENIIDESGMPKERFSAEFPKEGPSILRIQQVVRGDSAAYFCASSNSGVSYNEQFFGPGTRLTVL.

The rearrangement joins TRBV6-5 to TRBJ1-4, with 8 bases aligning to TRBD1. CDR3 length equals 16 residues. The J segment lost 5 bases and the V segment lost 0 bases, leaving 5 bases of the junction unmatched. Germline V gene lookup returns CDR1 MNHEY and CDR2 SVGAGI. CDR3 in amino acids: CASSYSPGQGNEKLFF. In DNA, the CDR3 is TGTGCCAGCAGTTACTCTCCAGGACAGGGCAATGAAAAACTGTTTTTT.

CDR3 sequence: CASSLEGSNEKLFF. The CDR3 coding sequence is TGTGCCAGCAGCTTAGAGGGGAGTAATGAAAAACTGTTTTTT. The gene calls are TRBV7-9 and TRBJ1-4, with a possible D match to TRBD1 (5 bases). Germline V lookup: CDR1 SEHNR, CDR2 FQNEAQ (reference sequence). V was trimmed by 1 base and J by 4 bases, leaving 7 bases between them. The CDR3 sequence is 14 residues long.

This chain links TRBV4-1 with TRBJ2-2; TRBD1 matches 10 bases. CDR1 and CDR2 (germline): MGHRA, YSYEKL. V trimming: 4 bases; J trimming: 3 bases; junction bases outside the gene matches: 2. The CDR3 is 15 amino acids. CDR3 amino acids: CASSRGQGYTGELFF. As DNA, the CDR3 is TGCGCCAGCAGCCGGGGACAGGGGTACACCGGGGAGCTGTTTTTT.

This rearrangement joins TRBV27 to TRBJ1-2; 7 positions match TRBD1. V lost 6 bases to trimming and J lost 4 bases; unmatched junction nucleotides: 8. The CDR3 runs to 14 residues. Germline CDR1 reads MNHEY; CDR2 reads SMNVEV (reference sequence). For the CDR3, the DNA is TGTGCCAGCAGCTTAAGACAGGGACTCTATGGCTACACCTTC. It specifies CASSLRQGLYGYTF.

V and J are TRBV5-1 and TRBJ2-7; 10 bases agree with TRBD1. J lost 5 bases, V lost 5 bases, and 13 bases had no gene match. Per the germline V gene, CDR1 is SGHRS and CDR2 is YFSETQ. This CDR3 has 16 amino acids. CDR3 region: CASSFADRGRVDEQYF. In nucleotides, the CDR3 is TGCGCCAGCAGTTTTGCTGACAGGGGGCGCGTAGACGAGCAGTACTTC.

V is TRBV6-5 and J is TRBJ2-3; no firm D call. Trimming cost V 6 bases and J 2 bases, with 12 bases left between them. The CDR3 is made up of 14 amino acids. Looked up from germline, CDR1 is MNHEY and CDR2 is SVGAGI. CDR3 region: CASSFESVTDTQYF. CDR3 in DNA: TGTGCCAGCAGCTTTGAGAGCGTCACAGATACGCAGTATTTT.

The J gene is TRBJ2-2, the V gene TRBV20-1; D gene unclear. Per the germline V gene, CDR1 is DFQATT and CDR2 is SNEGSKA (reference sequence). The V gene lost 6 bases and the J gene lost 6 bases, with 8 bases spanning the gap. The CDR3 runs to 11 residues. CDR3 loop: CSAPLSGELFF. The CDR3 DNA follows: TGCAGTGCCCCCCTGTCCGGGGAGCTGTTTTTT.

The chain carries TRBV18 and TRBJ1-5; D ambiguous. This CDR3 is 13 amino acids long. Between the trimmed V and J ends, which lost 6 bases and 6 bases, there was a span of 12 bases. Germline CDR1 is KGHSH and CDR2 is LQKENI. This CDR3 reads CASSRALGQPQHF. As DNA, the CDR3 is TGTGCCAGCTCTCGGGCACTGGGTCAGCCCCAGCATTTT.

The V call is TRBV5-4, the J call TRBJ2-7; 11 bases agree with TRBD1. Per germline, CDR1 SGHNT and CDR2 YYREEE (reference sequence). V was pared by 4 bases and J by 5 bases, with 11 bases of the junction left unmatched. The length of the CDR3 is 16 residues. CDR3 DNA sequence: TGTGCCAGCAGCCTGGGAGGACAGGGGGCGGGCCACGAGCAGTACTTC. Protein sequence: CASSLGGQGAGHEQYF. Using reference TRBV5-4 and TRBJ2-7 for the parts outside the CDR3, the full variable domain is ETGVTQSPTHLIKTRGQQVTLRCSSQSGHNTVSWYQQALGQGPQFIFQYYREEENGRGNFPPRFSGLQFPNYSSELNVNALELDDSALYLCASSLGGQGAGHEQYFGPGTRLTVT.

In this sample, this clone turned up once. V usage is TRBV23-1 and J usage is TRBJ1-5, with D perhaps TRBD1 (5 bases). TRBV23-1 is an ORF for which the function is uncertain. V was trimmed by 2 bases and J by 3 bases, leaving 17 bases between them. The CDR3 loop spans 17 amino acids. Here the CDR3 reads CASSQRSQEEVNQPQHF. The CDR3 nucleotides read TGCGCCAGCAGTCAAAGGTCACAGGAGGAGGTCAATCAGCCCCAGCATTTT.

This clone has a single count. V is TRBV28 and J is TRBJ2-7; no clear D. This CDR3 region has 13 residues. Trimming shortened V by 1 base and J by 6 bases, and 10 bases separated the two germline ends. Germline CDR1 reads MDHEN; CDR2 reads SYDVKM. CDR3 in DNA: TGTGCCAGCAGTTTATTCCGGCTGAGCGAGCAGTACTTC. The encoded protein is CASSLFRLSEQYF.

The rearrangement links TRBV29-1 to TRBJ2-1; D not resolved. V was trimmed by 8 bases and J by 3 bases, leaving 8 bases between them. The V gene's germline CDR1 is SQVTM and CDR2 ANQGSEA. The length of the CDR3 is 11 residues. CDR3 DNA sequence: TGCAGCCCAACATTCTACAATGAGCAGTTCTTC. Translated: CSPTFYNEQFF.